A single sample gave rise to the 30 T cell receptor beta chains below, sequenced in a study of blood T cell repertoires in COVID-19. The data were produced by immunoSEQ multiplex PCR, yet TCRdb's version contains in-frame clones alone and is incomplete. Here the sample spans 70,000 or so clones, 70% to 90% being singletons. The sequencing input was peripheral blood. These receptors all stem from a human donor in a cohort sampled during active COVID-19.

The rearrangement joins TRBV15 to TRBJ2-3, with TRBD2 matching over 7 bases. The CDR3 extends over 17 amino acids. Germline V gene data show CDR1 as LNHNV and CDR2 as YYDKDF (reference sequence). V lost 3 bases, J lost 5 bases, and 14 bases stayed unmatched. The CDR3: CATSRGEGTPYLDTQYF. The CDR3 DNA sequence: TGTGCCACCAGCAGGGGGGAGGGGACCCCTTATCTAGATACGCAGTATTTT. Based on the CDR3 plus reference TRBV15 and TRBJ2-3, the full variable domain is DAMVIQNPRYQVTQFGKPVTLSCSQTLNHNVMYWYQQKSSQAPKLLFHYYDKDFNNEADTPDNFQSRRPNTSFCFLDIRSPGLGDTAMYLCATSRGEGTPYLDTQYFGPGTRLTVL.

This clone appeared a single time. The chain has TRBV24-1 and TRBJ2-3; D is perhaps TRBD2 (6 bases). The CDR3 sequence is 15 residues long. The germline V gene has CDR1 KGHDR and CDR2 SFDVKD. V was cut by 3 bases and J by 1 base, with 10 bases left in between. CDR3 DNA: TGTGCCACCAGTGATACGGGGGATGGCACAGATACGCAGTATTTT. Its translation is CATSDTGDGTDTQYF.

The chain joins TRBV24-1 to TRBJ2-1; possible D gene TRBD2, 6 bases. Looked up from germline, CDR1 is KGHDR and CDR2 is SFDVKD. The V gene lost 1 base and the J gene lost 12 bases, with 15 bases spanning the gap. The CDR3 has 14 residues. CDR3: CATSDLSEGRRQFF. Here the CDR3 DNA reads TGTGCCACCAGTGATTTATCGGAGGGCCGACGGCAGTTCTTC.

V and J are TRBV6-5 and TRBJ2-6, with D hard to call. The CDR3 totals 15 residues. The V gene's germline CDR1 is MNHEY and CDR2 SVGAGI. Between the trimmed V and J ends, which lost 2 bases and 0 bases, there was a span of 5 bases. This CDR3 reads CASSYHNSGANVLTF. CDR3 bases: TGTGCCAGCAGTTACCACAACTCTGGGGCCAACGTCCTGACTTTC.

The chain recombines TRBV5-1 with TRBJ2-2; D is perhaps TRBD2 (6 bases). Germline values: CDR1 SGHRS, CDR2 YFSETQ. V was cut by 3 bases and J by 7 bases, with 13 bases left in between. The CDR3 runs to 14 residues. The CDR3 sequence: CASSSRGKNGELFF. The CDR3 region has the DNA TGCGCCAGCAGCTCGCGGGGAAAGAACGGGGAGCTGTTTTTT.

With regard to this clone: An end of the junction differs from the germline gene, which may be a read error. This chain joins TRBV5-4 and TRBJ2-5; 7 nucleotides line up with TRBD1. This CDR3 region has 15 residues. Germline CDR1 is SGHNT and CDR2 is YYREEE (reference sequence). CDR3 region: CASSWVGDSQEAQYF. The CDR3 DNA follows: TGTGCCAGCAGCTGGGTGGGGGACAGCCAAGAGGCCCAGTACTTC.

The rearrangement joins TRBV9 to TRBJ1-2; no firm D call. The germline gives CDR1 SGDLS, CDR2 YYNGEE. The CDR3 runs to 12 residues. V gave up 0 bases and J gave up 8 bases, with 8 bases separating them. The CDR3 protein is CASSVDSLGYTF. The CDR3 DNA sequence: TGTGCCAGCAGCGTAGATAGTTTGGGCTACACCTTC.

The V gene is TRBV2, the J gene TRBJ2-7; the D gene is possibly TRBD2 (5 bases). In germline, CDR1 is SNHLY, CDR2 FYNNEI. The V and J ends lost 4 bases and 0 bases respectively, with 7 bases between them. The CDR3 loop spans 13 amino acids. DNA of the CDR3: TGTGCCAGCAGTGCCCGGGGCTCCTACGAGCAGTACGTC. This encodes CASSARGSYEQYV.

The chain combines TRBV6-1 with TRBJ1-6; D is ambiguous. Trimming cost V 0 bases and J 15 bases, with 6 bases left between them. The length of the CDR3 is 11 residues. CDR1 is MNHNS and CDR2 is SASEGT in the germline V gene. CDR3 sequence (DNA): TGTGCCAGCAGTGAAGCGAGAAACCTCCACTTT. It codes for CASSEARNLHF.

This chain links TRBV6-5 with TRBJ1-5; D is unresolved. CDR1 and CDR2 from the germline V gene are MNHEY and SVGAGI. The CDR3 contains 15 residues. V lost 8 bases, J lost 7 bases, and 21 bases lay in between. This CDR3 reads CASELDRNRRQPQHF. The CDR3 DNA follows: TGTGCCAGCGAACTAGACCGGAATCGTCGCCAGCCCCAGCATTTT.

This chain connects TRBV7-9 to TRBJ2-1, with 9 positions matching TRBD2. V dropped 6 bases and J dropped 0; count of bases not matched to a gene: 3. There are 15 residues in the CDR3. Germline lookup yields CDR1 SEHNR and CDR2 FQNEAQ (reference sequence). CDR3 DNA: TGTGCCAGCAGATCTAGCGGGAACTCCTACAATGAGCAGTTCTTC. Amino acids: CASRSSGNSYNEQFF.

The rearrangement links TRBV29-1 to TRBJ2-1; 9 bases are a match to TRBD2. Germline CDR1 and CDR2: SQVTM and ANQGSEA. The CDR3 has 14 residues. The J segment lost 7 bases and the V segment lost 3 bases, leaving 7 bases of the junction unmatched. The CDR3 coding sequence is TGCAGCGTTGATGCGGGAGGGCCTCAAAATGAGCAGTTCTTC. The encoded protein is CSVDAGGPQNEQFF.

This rearrangement joins TRBV13 to TRBJ1-2; D might be TRBD1 (5 bases). This CDR3 spans 15 amino acids. V was pared by 3 bases and J by 0 bases, with 11 bases between. Germline lookup yields CDR1 PRHDT and CDR2 FYEKMQ (reference sequence). The CDR3 loop is CASSLGGPTNYGYTF. The CDR3 region has the DNA TGTGCCAGCAGCTTGGGGGGACCCACTAACTATGGCTACACCTTC.

Here the CDR3 reads CASSLGTGGSPLHF. The CDR3 DNA reads as TGTGCCAGCAGCTTAGGGACAGGGGGCTCACCCCTCCACTTT. The gene calls are TRBV7-6 and TRBJ1-6; 11 bases align to TRBD1. V was pared by 1 base and J by 10 bases, with 0 bases of the junction left unmatched. Germline V gives CDR1 SGHVS, CDR2 FNYEAQ. The CDR3 runs to 14 residues.

The chain employs TRBV5-4 and TRBJ2-3; 10 nucleotides agree with TRBD2. CDR3 length: 17 amino acids. Trimming at V came to 1 base and at J to 6 bases, leaving 11 bases not matched to a gene. Germline V lookup: CDR1 SGHNT, CDR2 YYREEE (reference sequence). In nucleotides, the CDR3 is TGTGCCAGCAGCTTGCTCCGGCTAGCGGGGGAGGCGGATACGCAGTATTTT. Encoded protein: CASSLLRLAGEADTQYF.

V gene TRBV19 combines with J gene TRBJ1-2, with D tentatively TRBD1 (6 bases). Looked up from germline, CDR1 is LNHDA and CDR2 is SQIVND (reference sequence). The V end was cut by 6 bases, the J end by 4 bases, with 18 bases between. The CDR3 runs 15 residues. The CDR3, as DNA: TGTGCCAGTAGCCGACAGGCATCGACCCCCTATGGCTACACCTTC. This translates into CASSRQASTPYGYTF.

The chain recombines TRBV12-3 or TRBV12-4 with TRBJ1-2; no clear D gene. The CDR3 sequence is 13 residues long. V lost 3 bases to trimming and J lost 4 bases, with 9 bases between them. The DNA for the CDR3 is TGTGCCAGCAGTTTGCTGTCGGTCTATGGCTACACCTTC. Translated: CASSLLSVYGYTF.

CDR3: CATSRGQGDYEKLFF. The CDR3 bases are TGTGCCACCAGCAGAGGACAGGGGGACTATGAAAAACTGTTTTTT. The chain employs TRBV15 and TRBJ1-4; 9 positions match TRBD1. With 1 base clipped from V and 6 bases from J, the junction kept 3 bases outside the gene matches. This CDR3 contains 15 residues. Germline-derived CDR1 and CDR2 are LNHNV and YYDKDF (reference sequence).

The chain carries TRBV12-3 or TRBV12-4 and TRBJ1-2; 8 bases are a match to TRBD1. After removal of 4 bases from V and 5 bases from J, the junction contained 3 bases not matched to a gene. The CDR3 has 13 residues. The CDR3 spells CASSSTGAYGYTF. The CDR3 nucleotides read TGTGCCAGCAGTTCGACAGGGGCGTATGGCTACACCTTC.

The chain joins TRBV7-9 to TRBJ2-1, with 8 bases that match TRBD1. Per the germline V gene, CDR1 is SEHNR and CDR2 is FQNEAQ (reference sequence). Trimming removed 0 bases from V and 2 bases from J; junction bases left unmatched: 3. CDR3 length equals 16 residues. As DNA, the CDR3 is TGTGCCAGCAGCTTAGCCCGGGACAGGACCTACAATGAGCAGTTCTTC. Its protein is CASSLARDRTYNEQFF.

The V call is TRBV15, the J call TRBJ2-3, with a weak D call TRBD2 (6 bases). The CDR3 contains 15 residues. Germline loops: CDR1 LNHNV, CDR2 YYDKDF (reference sequence). V was pared by 0 bases and J by 1 base, with 8 bases between. This CDR3 is CATSRDPGGTDTQYF. The CDR3 coding sequence is TGTGCCACCAGCAGAGATCCGGGGGGCACAGATACGCAGTATTTT.

This clone was seen just once. The junction departs from germline at one end; a sequencing error may be responsible. The chain carries TRBV5-1 and TRBJ2-5; D possibly uses TRBD1 or TRBD2 (5 bases each). This CDR3 is 15 amino acids long. Germline V lookup: CDR1 SGHRS, CDR2 YFSETQ. CDR3 sequence: CASSLGPSLQETQYF. CDR3 coding DNA: TGCGCCAGCAGTTTGGGACCTAGCCTACAAGAGACCCAGTACTTC.

The chain is built from TRBV3-1 (or the pseudogene TRBV3-2) and TRBJ1-2; TRBD1 is a possible D gene (6 bases). The germline V gene has CDR1 LGHDT and CDR2 YNNKEL (reference sequence). The length of the CDR3 is 16 residues. The germline V and J ends were trimmed by 3 bases and 6 bases, with 20 bases remaining between them. CDR3 residues: CASSQTVSGDRDGYTF. The CDR3 DNA reads as TGTGCCAGCAGCCAGACCGTCTCAGGGGATAGGGATGGCTACACCTTC.

The chain links TRBV27 to TRBJ2-7, with D tentatively TRBD2 (5 bases). The CDR3 spans 14 residues. Germline V gene sequence: CDR1 MNHEY, CDR2 SMNVEV (reference sequence). The V end lost 6 bases, the J end lost 6 bases, and 18 bases lay between the germline ends. CDR3 amino acids: CASRFGLRTGEQYF. As DNA, the CDR3 is TGTGCCAGCAGATTCGGACTCAGAACGGGCGAGCAGTACTTC.

The rearrangement links TRBV4-1 to TRBJ2-2; TRBD1 matches at 9 bases. The junction had 6 bases not matched to a gene; V was cut back by 5 bases and J by 5 bases. This CDR3 region has 15 residues. Germline CDR1 reads MGHRA; CDR2 reads YSYEKL. The CDR3: CASSSWTGVTGELFF. Written as DNA, the CDR3 is TGCGCCAGCAGCTCCTGGACAGGGGTTACCGGGGAGCTGTTTTTT.

This rearrangement joins TRBV5-1 to TRBJ2-1; TRBD1 matches 7 bases. The junction had 7 bases not matched to a gene; V was cut back by 4 bases and J by 3 bases. The CDR3 is 15 residues long. Germline CDR1 is SGHRS and CDR2 is YFSETQ. The CDR3 here is CASSLSGTDYNEQFF. The CDR3 region has the DNA TGCGCCAGCAGCCTATCCGGGACAGACTACAATGAGCAGTTCTTC.

This clone is deemed medium-sized (0.01 to 0.1%). The V call is TRBV3-1 (or the pseudogene TRBV3-2), the J call TRBJ1-2; 11 nucleotides line up with TRBD1. This CDR3 spans 14 amino acids. CDR1 and CDR2 from the germline V gene are LGHDT and YNNKEL (reference sequence). V was pared by 4 bases and J by 4 bases, with 2 bases of the junction left unmatched. The CDR3 is CASSRTGGTYGYTF. The CDR3 DNA reads as TGTGCCAGCAGCCGGACAGGGGGCACCTATGGCTACACCTTC.

The chain employs TRBV6-5 and TRBJ2-1, with D perhaps matching TRBD1 (6 bases). CDR1 is MNHEY, CDR2 SVGAGI, per germline. Trimming removed 10 bases at V and 0 bases at J, with 13 bases between. This CDR3 comprises 14 residues. This CDR3 is CATGQSYSYNEQFF. DNA of the CDR3: TGTGCCACCGGACAGTCCTACTCCTACAATGAGCAGTTCTTC.

This chain links TRBV9 with TRBJ1-1, with D unclear. Trimming took off 0 bases at V and 5 bases at J, with 8 bases between the two ends. In germline, CDR1 is SGDLS, CDR2 YYNGEE. The length of the CDR3 is 13 residues. In DNA, the CDR3 is TGTGCCAGCAGCGTAGAAGGGAGAACTGAAGCTTTCTTT. As protein: CASSVEGRTEAFF. Looking up the rest from reference TRBV9 and TRBJ1-1 gives the full variable domain: DSGVTQTPKHLITATGQRVTLRCSPRSGDLSVYWYQQSLDQGLQFLIQYYNGEERAKGNILERFSAQQFPDLHSELNLSSLELGDSALYFCASSVEGRTEAFFGQGTRLTVV.

The V call is TRBV19, the J call TRBJ1-1; D is undetermined. Germline CDR1 is LNHDA and CDR2 is SQIVND (reference sequence). The CDR3 consists of 11 residues. The V gene lost 7 bases and the J gene lost 6 bases, with 9 bases spanning the gap. The CDR3 region has the DNA TGTGCCAGTATCACAACAGCTGAAGCTTTCTTT. Protein product: CASITTAEAFF.